Listed below are T cell receptor beta chains from one sample, sequenced in a study of blood T cell repertoires in COVID-19. Sequencing used immunoSEQ multiplex PCR; TCRdb keeps in-frame clones, though not all of them. The table lists about 55,000 clones, around 85% of them singletons, with around 15% in the top ten. Specimen: peripheral blood. Source of these receptors: a human donor in a cohort sampled during active COVID-19. The CDR3 runs from the conserved cysteine through the conserved F or W. Each record gives: clone size, V gene, J gene, D gene, CDR3 DNA, CDR3 protein. A D gene is named only where the DNA matches it firmly. Clone size is stated in some rows and not others, as once, few, many or a class when expanded.

>.|TRBV6-5|TRBJ1-1|.
TGTGCCAGCTTTGGACAGCCAAACACTGAAGCTTTCTTT
CASFGQPNTEAFF
>.|TRBV7-9|TRBJ2-7|.
TGTGCCAGCAGCTTATTTCCGGACAACATACACTCCTACGAGCAGTACTTC
CASSLFPDNIHSYEQYF
>.|TRBV2|TRBJ2-5|.
TGTGCCAGCAGGCGGACAGTACAAGAGACCCAGTACTTC
CASRRTVQETQYF
>.|TRBV6-5|TRBJ2-7|.
TGTGCCAGCAGTCGAACTTCCGGGGGTGCCTACGAGCAGTACTTC
CASSRTSGGAYEQYF
>.|TRBV5-6|TRBJ1-2|.
TGTGCCAGCAGCTTGGTAGGGCCCCGGGGTGGCTACACCTTC
CASSLVGPRGGYTF
>.|TRBV10-1|TRBJ2-3|.
TGCGCCAGCGGGTTGCAGGGTGCAGATACGCAGTATTTT
CASGLQGADTQYF
>.|TRBV6-1|TRBJ1-2|TRBD1
TGTGCCAGCACCCACGTTCAGGGGGAGTATGGCTACACCTTC
CASTHVQGEYGYTF
>.|TRBV19|TRBJ1-1|TRBD1
TGTGCCAGTAGAAGGACAGGGACACTGAACACTGAAGCTTTCTTT
CASRRTGTLNTEAFF
>.|TRBV19|TRBJ2-7|TRBD1
TGTGCCAGTAGCTTGGGACAGTTTCCCTACGAGCAGTACTTC
CASSLGQFPYEQYF
>.|TRBV19|TRBJ1-1|TRBD1
TGTGCCAGTAGTTCGAGACCACCGGGACAGAGGATGAACACTGAAGCTTTCTTT
CASSSRPPGQRMNTEAFF
>.|TRBV7-3|TRBJ2-2|TRBD2
TGTGCCAGCAGCTCTACCGGGACTAGCGGGGTCGGGGAGCTGTTTTTT
CASSSTGTSGVGELFF
>.|TRBV5-6|TRBJ2-7|TRBD2
TGTGCCAGCAGCTGGAGGAGACTAGCGGCCTACGAGCAGTACTTC
CASSWRRLAAYEQYF
>few|TRBV4-1|TRBJ1-5|.
TGCGCCAGCAGCCAGGGCGTCGGTAGCAATCAGCCCCAGCATTTT
CASSQGVGSNQPQHF
>.|TRBV9|TRBJ2-7|TRBD1
TGTGCCAGCAGCGTAGGAGGGACAGCCGTCTACGAGCAGTACTTC
CASSVGGTAVYEQYF
>.|TRBV4-2|TRBJ1-3|.
TGTGCCAGCAGCCCCAAACAACGTGGGGCGGCTGGAAACACCATATATTTT
CASSPKQRGAAGNTIYF
>once|TRBV7-2|TRBJ2-5|.
TGTGCCAGCAGCTTAGAGAGGGAGTGGTGGGAGACCCAGTACTTC
CASSLEREWWETQYF
>.|TRBV29-1|TRBJ2-3|.
TGCAGCGTCCGGGGTCTAGCGAGCACAATCGGGCATCCAGATACGCAGTATTTT
CSVRGLASTIGHPDTQYF
>.|TRBV30|TRBJ2-1|TRBD2
TGTGCCTGGACTACGGGACTAGCGGGAGGGCGCGGGTCATTCTTC
CAWTTGLAGGRGSFF
>.|TRBV18|TRBJ1-1|.
TGTGCCAGCTCACCTCCCGGACTCGGCGGATTGGCTTTCTTT
CASSPPGLGGLAFF
>once|TRBV6-5|TRBJ1-5|.
TGTGCCAGCACGGAAGTTCCTAGTCAGCCCCAGCATTTT
CASTEVPSQPQHF
>.|TRBV28|TRBJ1-4|TRBD1
TGTGCCAGCAGCCCAGAGAGGCCAGACAGGGAACTGTTTTTT
CASSPERPDRELFF
>.|TRBV6-5|TRBJ2-7|TRBD1
TGTGCCAGCAGTTCTCTGGGACAGGGGAACTACGAGCAGTACTTC
CASSSLGQGNYEQYF
>.|TRBV14|TRBJ2-5|.
TGTGCCAGCAGCCAATTTAACAGAGAGACCCAGTACTTC
CASSQFNRETQYF
>once|TRBV5-1|TRBJ2-2|TRBD1
TGCGCCAGCACCCGGACAGGAGATAACACCGGGGAGCTGTTTTTT
CASTRTGDNTGELFF
>.|TRBV3-1/TRBV3-2|TRBJ2-1|TRBD2
TGTGCCAGCAGCCAAGGACCTACTAGCGGGGTAAATGAGCAGTTCTTC
CASSQGPTSGVNEQFF
>.|TRBV3-1/TRBV3-2|TRBJ1-1|.
TGTGCCAGCAGCAACGGGAACACTGAAGCTTTCTTT
CASSNGNTEAFF
>.|TRBV11-2|TRBJ1-4|.
TGTGCCAGCAGCTTCCCCCTCCGGGGAACTGAAAAACTGTTTTTT
CASSFPLRGTEKLFF
>.|TRBV5-1|TRBJ2-1|.
TGCGCCAGCAGCTTGTCTGTAGACAATGAGCAGTTCTTC
CASSLSVDNEQFF
>.|TRBV3-1/TRBV3-2|TRBJ1-5|.
TGTGCCAGCAGCCAAGGCGGTCTTCTGCAGCCCCAGCATTTT
CASSQGGLLQPQHF
>.|TRBV4-2|TRBJ2-7|.
TGTGCCAGCCTACTGAGGCATAAGAACTACGAGCAGTACTTC
CASLLRHKNYEQYF
>.|TRBV5-1|TRBJ1-1|TRBD1
TGCGCCAGCAGCTCCGGGACAGGGGTTTTAACTGAAGCTTTCTTT
CASSSGTGVLTEAFF
>.|TRBV6-5|TRBJ2-1|.
TGTGCCAGCGATATGGGCGGGACCTACAATGAGCAGTTCTTC
CASDMGGTYNEQFF
>.|TRBV3-1/TRBV3-2|TRBJ2-2|.
TGTGCCAGCAGCGGGGGAGGCACCGGGGAGCTGTTTTTT
CASSGGGTGELFF
>.|TRBV3-1/TRBV3-2|TRBJ1-3|.
TGTGCCAGCAACGGACAAGACTCTGGAAACACCATATATTTT
CASNGQDSGNTIYF
>.|TRBV3-1/TRBV3-2|TRBJ2-3|.
TGTGCCAGCAGCCTCGGACTGAACACAGATACGCAGTATTTT
CASSLGLNTDTQYF
>few|TRBV28|TRBJ2-6|.
TGTGCCAGCAGCTCTCACTTAGGGGGTAGGGCTGGGGCCAACGTCCTGACTTTC
CASSSHLGGRAGANVLTF
>.|TRBV5-1|TRBJ2-5|TRBD2
TGCGCCAGCATCGGACTAGCGGGGGGACGACACCAAGAGACCCAGTACTTC
CASIGLAGGRHQETQYF
>.|TRBV5-1|TRBJ1-4|.
TGCGCCAGCAGCCTGCAGGGAGGAACTAATGAAAAACTGTTTTTT
CASSLQGGTNEKLFF
>.|TRBV14|TRBJ2-7|TRBD2
TGTGCCAGCAGTGATGGGGGACTAGCGGGTTACGAGCAGTACTTC
CASSDGGLAGYEQYF
>.|TRBV30|TRBJ2-2|.
TGTGCCGCCCTCGCCGGACTGTACACCGGGGAGCTGTTTTTT
CAALAGLYTGELFF
>.|TRBV2|TRBJ1-2|TRBD1
TGTGCCAGCAGTCCGGACAGGAACTATGGCTACACCTTC
CASSPDRNYGYTF
>.|TRBV2|TRBJ1-4|.
TGTGCCAGCAGACAGGAAGCTAATGAAAAACTGTTTTTT
CASRQEANEKLFF
>.|TRBV2|TRBJ2-7|.
TGTGCCAGCAGTGTAGCCAGGAACGAGCAGTACTTC
CASSVARNEQYF
>few|TRBV18|TRBJ2-5|TRBD2
TGTGCCAGCTCACCCCGGGGGGGGGACCAAGAGACCCAGTACTTC
CASSPRGGDQETQYF
>.|TRBV18|TRBJ2-7|.
TGTGCCAGCTTAGCCGGGACTGGGGAGCACGAGCAGTACTTC
CASLAGTGEHEQYF
>.|TRBV2|TRBJ2-7|.
TGTGCCAGCAGGGCAGGGCGCTACGAGCAGTACTTC
CASRAGRYEQYF
>.|TRBV4-1|TRBJ2-1|TRBD2
TGCGCCAGCAGCCAACCCACTAGCGGGAGGGCCAATGAGCAGTTCTTC
CASSQPTSGRANEQFF